This is a list of T cell receptor beta chains from one sample in a study of T cells in Graves' hyperthyroidism and ophthalmopathy. TCRdb passed the multiplex PCR reads through MiXCR, listing each CDR3 protein once. The sample includes 250,000 to 400,000 distinct CDR3 sequences, about an eighth of them seen just once. Sequenced input: blood. The receptor set was obtained from a woman between 35 and 50 years old with Graves' ophthalmopathy. The CDR3 runs from the conserved cysteine through the conserved F or W. D genes are given only for firm matches. Clone size appears in some rows only: once, few, many, or a class for an expanded clone.

D: TRBD1
J: TRBJ2-2
size: .
V: TRBV20-1
DNA: TGCAGTGCTACCGGACAGGGAACCGGGGAGCTGTTTTTT
CDR3: CSATGQGTGELFF

D: .
J: TRBJ1-1
size: many
V: TRBV5-1
DNA: TGCGCCAGCAGCGCCGGGCCTCTGAACACTGAAGCTTTCTTT
CDR3: CASSAGPLNTEAFF

D: .
J: TRBJ1-2
size: many
V: TRBV12-3/TRBV12-4
DNA: TGTGCCAGCAGCCAACACAGGGTATCTCACTATGGCTACACCTTC
CDR3: CASSQHRVSHYGYTF

D: TRBD1
J: TRBJ1-1
size: many
V: TRBV19
DNA: TGTGCCAGTAGTATGGCCCTTACAGGGGCGCTTGGTATTGAAGCTTTCTTT
CDR3: CASSMALTGALGIEAFF

D: .
J: TRBJ2-7
size: many
V: TRBV11-2
DNA: TGTGCCAGCAGCCAGGGGTCCTTCTACGAGCAGTACTTC
CDR3: CASSQGSFYEQYF

D: TRBD1
J: TRBJ1-2
size: many
V: TRBV20-1
DNA: TGCAGTGCTAGAAGTCCGGGGACAGGGGATGCGGATGGCTACACCTTC
CDR3: CSARSPGTGDADGYTF

D: .
J: TRBJ2-3
size: many
V: TRBV30
DNA: TGTGCCTGGAGCCCGGGCACAGATACGCAGTATTTT
CDR3: CAWSPGTDTQYF

D: TRBD2
J: TRBJ2-1
size: many
V: TRBV20-1
DNA: TGCAGTGCCAGTGGGACTAGCACTGGGTACAATGAGCAGTTCTTC
CDR3: CSASGTSTGYNEQFF

D: .
J: TRBJ2-6
size: once
V: TRBV5-1
DNA: TGCGCCAGCAGCCCGGATCGGGACACTTCATCTGGGGCCAACGTCCTGACTTTC
CDR3: CASSPDRDTSSGANVLTF

D: TRBD2
J: TRBJ2-1
size: many
V: TRBV20-1
DNA: TGCAGTGCTAGCATAGCGGGAGGTAATGAGCAGTTCTTC
CDR3: CSASIAGGNEQFF

D: TRBD2
J: TRBJ2-7
size: many
V: TRBV27
DNA: TGTGCCAGCAGTTCAACACGGGAGGGCCCCTACGAGCAGTACTTC
CDR3: CASSSTREGPYEQYF

D: .
J: TRBJ1-3
size: .
V: TRBV3-1
DNA: TGTGCCAGCCGGGAGTCTGGAAACACCATATATTTT
CDR3: CASRESGNTIYF

D: .
J: TRBJ1-2
size: .
V: TRBV4-1
DNA: TGCGCCAGCAGCCGTTCTGCGGTGGGGATTGACTATGGCTGCACCTTC
CDR3: CASSRSAVGIDYGCTF

D: .
J: TRBJ2-1
size: many
V: TRBV7-2
DNA: TGTGCCAGCAGCCACGGGAGCTCCTACAATGAGCAGTTCTTC
CDR3: CASSHGSSYNEQFF

D: .
J: TRBJ2-2
size: many
V: TRBV20-1
DNA: TGCAGTGCTATTCCGGGACCGAACACCGGGGAGCTGTTTTTT
CDR3: CSAIPGPNTGELFF

D: TRBD1
J: TRBJ2-2
size: many
V: TRBV2
DNA: TGTGCCAGCAGGGACAGGGATACCCGGGAGCTGTTTTTT
CDR3: CASRDRDTRELFF

D: TRBD2
J: TRBJ2-3
size: many
V: TRBV11-2
DNA: TGTGCCAGCAGCCCGGGACTAGCTGCAGATACGCAGTATTTT
CDR3: CASSPGLAADTQYF

D: .
J: TRBJ2-6
size: .
V: TRBV6-1
DNA: TGTGCCATAATAGACAGGCCAACCTCTGGGGCCAACGTCCTGACTTTC
CDR3: CAIIDRPTSGANVLTF

D: TRBD1
J: TRBJ1-2
size: many
V: TRBV11-2
DNA: TGTGCCAGCAGCCAGGACAGGTTCTATGGCTACACCTTC
CDR3: CASSQDRFYGYTF

D: .
J: TRBJ1-1
size: many
V: TRBV6-5
DNA: TGTGCCAGCAGTTACTTCGCGGAAAATACTGAAGCTTTCTTT
CDR3: CASSYFAENTEAFF

D: .
J: TRBJ1-2
size: many
V: TRBV12-3/TRBV12-4
DNA: TGTGCCAGCAGAAGGGGGAAAGGAAACTATGGCTACACCTTC
CDR3: CASRRGKGNYGYTF

D: .
J: TRBJ1-2
size: many
V: TRBV7-8
DNA: TGTGCCAGCAGTCCCGAATTCTCCTATGGCTACACCTTC
CDR3: CASSPEFSYGYTF

D: TRBD2
J: TRBJ2-5
size: many
V: TRBV9
DNA: TGTGCCAGCAGCGTGAGACCTGGGACTAGCGGGGTTCTGGAGACCCAGTACTTC
CDR3: CASSVRPGTSGVLETQYF

D: TRBD1
J: TRBJ2-3
size: .
V: TRBV19
DNA: TGTGCCAGTAGTGTTTACTCGGTAGGGGGCTGGCCAGATACGCAGTATTTT
CDR3: CASSVYSVGGWPDTQYF

D: .
J: TRBJ2-3
size: .
V: TRBV20-1
DNA: TGCAGTGCTAGAGGGTCGGGAATCACAGATACGCAGTATTTT
CDR3: CSARGSGITDTQYF

D: TRBD1
J: TRBJ2-3
size: .
V: TRBV11-2
DNA: TGTGCCAGCAGCATGACAGGGGAGGCAGATACGCAGTATTTT
CDR3: CASSMTGEADTQYF

D: TRBD2
J: TRBJ2-3
size: few
V: TRBV6-1
DNA: TGTGCCAGCAACCTAGCGGGGGGGCCAGATACGCAGTATTTT
CDR3: CASNLAGGPDTQYF

D: .
J: TRBJ2-6
size: many
V: TRBV27
DNA: TGTGCCAGCAGTTTTAGAAGGGCCAACGTCCTGACTTTC
CDR3: CASSFRRANVLTF

D: .
J: TRBJ2-1
size: many
V: TRBV6-1
DNA: TGTGCCAGCAGGGCCAGGGGTGGGAGCTCCTACAATGAGCAGTTCTTC
CDR3: CASRARGGSSYNEQFF

D: .
J: TRBJ2-1
size: .
V: TRBV19
DNA: TGTGCCAGTAGTACGACGGGACTCCCTATGGACAATGAGCAGTTCTTC
CDR3: CASSTTGLPMDNEQFF

D: .
J: TRBJ1-6
size: .
V: TRBV5-4
DNA: TGTGCCAGCAGCTTGATTTCGGCAGGGCCGAATTCACCCCTCCACTTT
CDR3: CASSLISAGPNSPLHF

D: TRBD1
J: TRBJ2-7
size: many
V: TRBV27
DNA: TGTGCCAGCAGGGGACAGGGCCCTAGAGAGCAGTACTTC
CDR3: CASRGQGPREQYF

D: .
J: TRBJ1-3
size: .
V: TRBV5-6
DNA: TGTGCCAGCAGCCAGACGGGATCAGGGCTCTCTGGAAACACCATATATTTT
CDR3: CASSQTGSGLSGNTIYF

D: .
J: TRBJ2-2
size: many
V: TRBV5-5
DNA: TGTGCCAGCAGCCCCGGACTACGCCCCGGCCGGGAGCTGTTTTTT
CDR3: CASSPGLRPGRELFF

D: TRBD1
J: TRBJ2-1
size: many
V: TRBV18
DNA: TGTGCCAGCTCACCACGGGACAGGGACTACAATGAGCAGTTCTTC
CDR3: CASSPRDRDYNEQFF

D: .
J: TRBJ1-6
size: few
V: TRBV20-1
DNA: TGCACCGCAGCCCCTCCGGGGGTGCGATCACCCCTCCACTTT
CDR3: CTAAPPGVRSPLHF

D: .
J: TRBJ2-7
size: .
V: TRBV18
DNA: TGTGCCAGCTCACCGAACAGGGGGGGGACCTACGAGCAGTACTTC
CDR3: CASSPNRGGTYEQYF

D: .
J: TRBJ1-1
size: many
V: TRBV18
DNA: TGTGCCAGCTCAGCGAACCCAACTGAAGCTTTCTTT
CDR3: CASSANPTEAFF

D: TRBD1
J: TRBJ1-1
size: many
V: TRBV5-1
DNA: TGCGCCAGCAGCTTTACTACAGGGGGGACTGAAGCTTTCTTT
CDR3: CASSFTTGGTEAFF

D: TRBD2
J: TRBJ2-1
size: .
V: TRBV7-6
DNA: TGTGCCAGCAGCTCCATAACTAGCGGGAATGAGCAGTTCTTC
CDR3: CASSSITSGNEQFF

D: TRBD1
J: TRBJ1-5
size: many
V: TRBV7-9
DNA: TGTGCCAGCAGCTTATATAGAATAGACAGGGGCGATCAGCCCCAGCATTTT
CDR3: CASSLYRIDRGDQPQHF

D: .
J: TRBJ2-3
size: .
V: TRBV29-1
DNA: TGCAGCGCCCTTTCTATGAATACGCAGTATTTT
CDR3: CSALSMNTQYF

D: TRBD1
J: TRBJ2-1
size: few
V: TRBV20-1
DNA: TGCAGTGCTCACAGGGGATTGGGCAATGAGCAGTTCTTC
CDR3: CSAHRGLGNEQFF

D: TRBD2
J: TRBJ2-1
size: many
V: TRBV28
DNA: TGTGCCAGCAGTTCCCGGACTAGCGGGTCCTACAATGAGCAGTTCTTC
CDR3: CASSSRTSGSYNEQFF

D: TRBD2
J: TRBJ2-3
size: few
V: TRBV24-1
DNA: TGTGCCACCAGTGGGGAAGCGGGGGGCACAGATACGCAGTATTTT
CDR3: CATSGEAGGTDTQYF

D: .
J: TRBJ2-3
size: few
V: TRBV5-4
DNA: TGTGCCAGCAGCTTGCGACGACAGGCGATGGGCACAGATACGCAGTATTTT
CDR3: CASSLRRQAMGTDTQYF

D: .
J: TRBJ1-2
size: many
V: TRBV27
DNA: TGTGCCAGCAGTTTTAACTCTAACTATGGCTACACCTTC
CDR3: CASSFNSNYGYTF

D: .
J: TRBJ2-1
size: many
V: TRBV6-5
DNA: TGTGCCAGCAGTTACAGAGAGAGGCCCAGGACAGGCGGGGACTACAATGAGCAGTTCTTC
CDR3: CASSYRERPRTGGDYNEQFF

D: .
J: TRBJ1-6
size: many
V: TRBV20-1
DNA: TGCAGTGCTAGAGATCCCCGTGGCCCGGTCGGGTCACCCCTCCACTTT
CDR3: CSARDPRGPVGSPLHF